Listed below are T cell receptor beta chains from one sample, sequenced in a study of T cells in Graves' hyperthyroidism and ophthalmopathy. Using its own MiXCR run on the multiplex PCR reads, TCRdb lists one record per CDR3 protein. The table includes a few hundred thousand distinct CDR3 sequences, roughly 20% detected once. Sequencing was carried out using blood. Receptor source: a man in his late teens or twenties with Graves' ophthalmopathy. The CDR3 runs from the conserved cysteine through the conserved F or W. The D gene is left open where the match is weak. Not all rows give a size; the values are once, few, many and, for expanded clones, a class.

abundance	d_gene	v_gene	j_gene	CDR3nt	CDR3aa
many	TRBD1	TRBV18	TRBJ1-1	TGTGCCAGCTCACCCAGCACAGGGGGACGCGGGACTGAAGCTTTCTTT	CASSPSTGGRGTEAFF
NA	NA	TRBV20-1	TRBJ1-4	TGCAGTGCTAGAGTGCTGCAAACGAATGAAAAACTGTTTTTT	CSARVLQTNEKLFF
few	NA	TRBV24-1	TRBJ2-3	TGTGCCACCAGTGATGGGACCCGAGATACGCAGTATTTT	CATSDGTRDTQYF
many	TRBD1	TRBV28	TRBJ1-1	TGTGCCAGCAGTCCCCGGACAGGGGTAAAATCTGAAGCTTTCTTT	CASSPRTGVKSEAFF
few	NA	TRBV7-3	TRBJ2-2	TGTGCCAGCAGCCTATCTCAGGGATGGAACACCGGGGAGCTGTTTTTT	CASSLSQGWNTGELFF
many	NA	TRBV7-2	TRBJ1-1	TGTGCCAGCAGTTTAAACAGGGTGGGCACTGAAGCTTTCTTT	CASSLNRVGTEAFF
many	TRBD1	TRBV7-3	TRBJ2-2	TGTGCCAGCAGTACGGGACAGGGGGCTAACGGGGAGCTGTTTTTT	CASSTGQGANGELFF
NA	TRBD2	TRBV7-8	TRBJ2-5	TGTGCCAGCAGCCCTGGGACTAGCGGGGTTCTGGAGACCCAGTACTTC	CASSPGTSGVLETQYF
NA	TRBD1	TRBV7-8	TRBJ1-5	TGTGCCAGCAGTTACTCGGTCACAGGGGGGACTCAGCCCCAGCATTTT	CASSYSVTGGTQPQHF
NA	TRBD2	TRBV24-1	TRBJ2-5	TGTGCCACCAGTCCTACTAGCGGGGGAGGAGAGACCCAGTACTTC	CATSPTSGGGETQYF
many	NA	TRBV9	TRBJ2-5	TGTGCCAGCAGCCGTGACGGGGCGTCCCAGGGTGAGACCCAGTACTTC	CASSRDGASQGETQYF
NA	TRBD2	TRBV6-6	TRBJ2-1	TGTGCCAGCAGTTACCTAACTAGCGGGGGGTTAACCTACAATGAGCAGTTCTTC	CASSYLTSGGLTYNEQFF
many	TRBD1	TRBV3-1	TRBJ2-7	TGTGCCAGCAGCCCCCGGGACAGGGGGTACAGCTCCTACGAGCAGTACTTC	CASSPRDRGYSSYEQYF
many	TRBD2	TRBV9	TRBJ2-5	TGTGCCAGCAGCTCCCGGCTAGCGGGGGGGCTGGAGACCCAGTACTTC	CASSSRLAGGLETQYF
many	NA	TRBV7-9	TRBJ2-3	TGTGCCAGCAGCCAAAGCGGCACCACAGATACGCAGTATTTT	CASSQSGTTDTQYF
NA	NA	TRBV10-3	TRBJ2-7	TGTGCCATCAGTGAGCCCGAGGTGGGAAGCGAGCAGTACTTC	CAISEPEVGSEQYF
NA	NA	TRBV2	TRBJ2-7	TGTGCCATTTCCCGGGACGGTATCTTGAGCTCCTACGAGCAGTACTTC	CAISRDGILSSYEQYF
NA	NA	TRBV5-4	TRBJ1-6	TGTGCCAGCAGCTCTACAGGGATGGGAGTTTCACCCCTCCACTTT	CASSSTGMGVSPLHF
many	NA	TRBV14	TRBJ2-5	TGTGCCAGCAGCCGGATCAGGGGTGAGACCCAGTACTTC	CASSRIRGETQYF
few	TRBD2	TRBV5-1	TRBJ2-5	TGCGCCAGCAGCCGCGGGGGGGCCAATATAAAGACCCAGTACTTC	CASSRGGANIKTQYF
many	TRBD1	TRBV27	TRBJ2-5	TGTGCCAGCAGTTCAGGGACAGCCGAAGAGACCCAGTACTTC	CASSSGTAEETQYF
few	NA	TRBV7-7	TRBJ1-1	TGTGCCAGCAGCTTAGCCGCGTACACTGAAGCTTTCTTT	CASSLAAYTEAFF
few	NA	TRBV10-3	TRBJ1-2	TGTGCCATCATGGGGGCAGGACAATATGGCTACACCTTC	CAIMGAGQYGYTF
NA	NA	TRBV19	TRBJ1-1	TGTGCCAGTAGCCAAGGACTGACGGGCACTGAAGCTTTCTTT	CASSQGLTGTEAFF
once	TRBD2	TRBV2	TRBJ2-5	TGTGCCAGCAGTGAAGTACCAGCGGGAGTCCCCGAGACCCAGTACTTC	CASSEVPAGVPETQYF
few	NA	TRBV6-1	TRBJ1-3	TGTGCCAGCAGTACCCCCGAGGGGGGATCCTCTGGAAACACCATATATTTT	CASSTPEGGSSGNTIYF
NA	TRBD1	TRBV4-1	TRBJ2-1	TGCGCCAGCAGCCAAGGCCTAGACAGGGGCTCCTACAATGAGCAGTTCTTC	CASSQGLDRGSYNEQFF
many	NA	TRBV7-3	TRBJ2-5	TGTGCCAGCAGCCCGGGGGACCCGGTGGCCCAGTACTTC	CASSPGDPVAQYF
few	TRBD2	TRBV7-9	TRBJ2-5	TGTGCCAGCAGCCTCGGGGGGGCCGCAGAGACCCAGTACTTC	CASSLGGAAETQYF
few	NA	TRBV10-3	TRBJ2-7	TGTGCCATCGCCCTAGAGGGCTACGAGCAGTACTTC	CAIALEGYEQYF
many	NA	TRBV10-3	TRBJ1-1	TGTGCCATCACCACACCGGGCCATGGAACTGAAGCTTTCTTT	CAITTPGHGTEAFF
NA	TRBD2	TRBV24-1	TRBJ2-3	TGTGCCACCAGCCCCGGGACTAGCGGGGGGACAGATACGCAGTATTTT	CATSPGTSGGTDTQYF
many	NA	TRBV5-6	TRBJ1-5	TGTGCCAGCAGCTTGGGGGCAGGGACGAGCAATCAGCCCCAGCATTTT	CASSLGAGTSNQPQHF
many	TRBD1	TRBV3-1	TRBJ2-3	TGTGCCAGCAGCCATCTGCCGGTAATTAGGGACAGGTCCCCTTATACGCAGTATTTT	CASSHLPVIRDRSPYTQYF
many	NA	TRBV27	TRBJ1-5	TGTGCCAGCAGTTTATTTGCTCCCCCCAATCAGCCCCAGCATTTT	CASSLFAPPNQPQHF
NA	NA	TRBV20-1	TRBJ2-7	TGCAGTGCTAGCGTCGCGACCTCAGCCAATTACGAGCAGTACTTC	CSASVATSANYEQYF
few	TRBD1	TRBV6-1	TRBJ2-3	TGTGCCAGCACCACAGGGGTCACAGATACGCAGTATTTT	CASTTGVTDTQYF
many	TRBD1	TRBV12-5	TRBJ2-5	TGTGCTAGTGGAACCGGGACAGGGCGCCAAGAGACCCAGTACTTC	CASGTGTGRQETQYF
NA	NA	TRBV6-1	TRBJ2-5	TGTGCCAGCAGAAGTCAGGGGGCCTTCCTCATAGCGGGGTTCCAAGAGACCCAGTACTTC	CASRSQGAFLIAGFQETQYF
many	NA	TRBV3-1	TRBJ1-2	TGTGCCAGCAGCCAAGGAGGATCTCGGTATGGCTACACCTTC	CASSQGGSRYGYTF
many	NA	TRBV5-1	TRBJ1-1	TGCGCCAGCAGCTCCTTGGATTTGAACACTGAAGCTTTCTTT	CASSSLDLNTEAFF
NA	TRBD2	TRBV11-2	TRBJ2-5	TGTGCCAGCAACCGACTAGCGGGGGGGCCCATGGAGGAGACCCAGTACTTC	CASNRLAGGPMEETQYF
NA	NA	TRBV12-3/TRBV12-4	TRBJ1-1	TGTGCCAGCAAGTGGAAAGGTGGGAAAGCTTTCTTT	CASKWKGGKAFF
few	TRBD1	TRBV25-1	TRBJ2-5	TGTGCCAGCAGTGTGGGGACAGGGGGCCAAGAGACCCAGTACTTC	CASSVGTGGQETQYF
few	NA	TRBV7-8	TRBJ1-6	TGTGCCAGCACCTCCCCCTCAGGGGTTGTGGGGAATTCACCCCTCCACTTT	CASTSPSGVVGNSPLHF
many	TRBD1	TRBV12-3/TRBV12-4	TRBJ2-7	TGTGCCAGCAGTATCACCGGGACAGGGGAGTACGAGCAGTACTTC	CASSITGTGEYEQYF
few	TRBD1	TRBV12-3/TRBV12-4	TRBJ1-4	TGTGCCAGCAGTTCCGGACAGGTCGAACTGTTTTTT	CASSSGQVELFF
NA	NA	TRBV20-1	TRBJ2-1	TGCAGTGCTAGACCCCCGGGACTAGGGGGCTCCAATGAGCAGTTCTTC	CSARPPGLGGSNEQFF
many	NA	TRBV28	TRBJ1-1	TGTGCCAGCAGTATTCTCGGGACCTTGGGCACTGAAGCTTTCTTT	CASSILGTLGTEAFF
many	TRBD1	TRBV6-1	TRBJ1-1	TGTGCCAGCAGTGAAAAGGGGGACAGGAACACTGAAGCTTTCTTT	CASSEKGDRNTEAFF
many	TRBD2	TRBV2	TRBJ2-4	TGTGCCAGCGGCGGGGGGGGAGGAAACATTCAGTACTTC	CASGGGGGNIQYF